The present TCR beta chain was sequenced within a study of cytomegalovirus exposure and HLA in healthy donors. Between the trimmed V and J ends, which lost 1 base and 3 bases, there was a span of 8 bases. The CDR3 runs to 14 residues. Germline V gene sequence: CDR1 SGHDT, CDR2 YYEEEE. Clones were sequenced by immunoSEQ multiplex PCR, and TCRdb holds only the in-frame ones, with some missing. The sample yields a few hundred thousand clones, around 90% seen once. V usage is TRBV5-6 and J usage is TRBJ2-1; a possible D gene is TRBD1 (7 bases). The receptor was derived from a woman younger than 30 in good health and CMV-seronegative. Material: PBMCs. Here the CDR3 DNA reads TGTGCCAGCAGCTTGCAGGGGGGCTACAATGAGCAGTTCTTC. Amino acids: CASSLQGGYNEQFF.